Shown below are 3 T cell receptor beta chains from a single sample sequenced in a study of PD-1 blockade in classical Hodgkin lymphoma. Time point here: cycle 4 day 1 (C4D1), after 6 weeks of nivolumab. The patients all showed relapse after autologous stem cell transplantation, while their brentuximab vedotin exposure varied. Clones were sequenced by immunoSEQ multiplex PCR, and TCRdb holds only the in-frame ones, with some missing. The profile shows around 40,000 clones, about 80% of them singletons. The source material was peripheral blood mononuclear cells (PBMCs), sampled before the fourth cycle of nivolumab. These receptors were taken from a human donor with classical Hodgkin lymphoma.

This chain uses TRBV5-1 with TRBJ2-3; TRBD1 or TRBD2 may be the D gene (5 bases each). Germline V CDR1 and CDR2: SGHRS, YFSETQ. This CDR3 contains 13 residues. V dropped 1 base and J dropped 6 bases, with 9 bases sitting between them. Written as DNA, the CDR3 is TGCGCCAGCAGCTTGCGGGGCGCTGATACGCAGTATTTT. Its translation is CASSLRGADTQYF.

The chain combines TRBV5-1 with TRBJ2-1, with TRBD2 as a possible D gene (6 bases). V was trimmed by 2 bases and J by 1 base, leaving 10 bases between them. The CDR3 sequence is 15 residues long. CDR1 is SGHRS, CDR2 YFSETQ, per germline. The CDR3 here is CASSFGGLSYNEQFF. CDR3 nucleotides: TGCGCCAGCAGCTTCGGGGGTCTATCCTACAATGAGCAGTTCTTC.

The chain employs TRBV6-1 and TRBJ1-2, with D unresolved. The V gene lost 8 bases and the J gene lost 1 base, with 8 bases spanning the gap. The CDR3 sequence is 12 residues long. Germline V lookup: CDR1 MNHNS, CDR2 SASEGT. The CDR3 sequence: CASQDNNYGYTF. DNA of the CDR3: TGTGCCAGCCAGGATAATAACTATGGCTACACCTTC.